The 13 T cell receptor beta chains below were found in one sample sequenced in a study of blood T cell repertoires in COVID-19. Clones were sequenced by immunoSEQ multiplex PCR, and TCRdb holds only the in-frame ones, with some missing. The sample includes 250,000 to 350,000 clones, about nine tenths seen only once; the top ten take 2.6%. The specimen sequenced was PBMCs or T cells enriched from blood (not recorded which). The receptors come from a man in his sixties who had recovered from COVID-19.

This chain uses TRBV27 with TRBJ2-2; 7 bases line up with TRBD1. J was trimmed by 7 bases and V by 3 bases; bases with no gene match: 11. Germline V gene sequence: CDR1 MNHEY, CDR2 SMNVEV (reference sequence). The CDR3 is made up of 16 amino acids. The CDR3 DNA is TGTGCCAGCAGTTTTTGGGACAGCCGACCTGGCGGGGAGCTGTTTTTT. Its protein product is CASSFWDSRPGGELFF.

The rearrangement links TRBV4-1 to TRBJ2-7, with 7 bases fitting TRBD2. The CDR3 contains 18 residues. Trimming at V came to 0 bases and at J to 5 bases, leaving 16 bases not matched to a gene. Germline loops: CDR1 MGHRA, CDR2 YSYEKL. CDR3 nucleotide sequence: TGCGCCAGCAGCCAAGATCGAGTTGCGGGGACTAAAAGTAACGAGCAGTACTTC. Protein product: CASSQDRVAGTKSNEQYF.

The chain joins TRBV6-2 or TRBV6-3 to TRBJ1-4; 7 bases are shared with TRBD1. Germline values: CDR1 MNHEY, CDR2 SVGEGT. The CDR3 totals 16 residues. J was trimmed by 8 bases and V by 5 bases; bases with no gene match: 14. CDR3 sequence: CASSKGARGAGEKLFF. The CDR3 region has the DNA TGTGCCAGCAGTAAGGGGGCAAGAGGTGCTGGAGAAAAACTGTTTTTT.

The chain employs TRBV5-4 and TRBJ2-3; 12 positions match TRBD2. From germline, CDR1 is SGHNT and CDR2 YYREEE (reference sequence). The CDR3 totals 16 residues. The trim removed 0 bases at V and 6 bases at J, leaving 5 bases unmatched. As DNA, the CDR3 is TGTGCCAGCAGCTTGGATCTAGCGGGGGGGTCGGATACGCAGTATTTT. As protein: CASSLDLAGGSDTQYF.

CDR3 sequence (DNA): TGTGCCAGCTCACCACAGGGGATGAGCACAGATACGCAGTATTTT. This encodes CASSPQGMSTDTQYF. V and J are TRBV18 and TRBJ2-3; D might be TRBD1 (5 bases). CDR1 KGHSH and CDR2 LQKENI come from the germline V gene. The CDR3 is 15 amino acids. V lost 1 base, J lost 0 bases, and 8 bases lay in between.

V and J are TRBV5-6 and TRBJ1-1; tentatively, D is TRBD1 (5 bases). Trimming pared 0 bases from V and 1 base from J, leaving 7 bases between. CDR3 length: 14 residues. From germline, CDR1 is SGHDT and CDR2 YYEEEE. This chain's CDR3 is CASSLDRQNTEAFF. The CDR3 DNA reads as TGTGCCAGCAGCTTGGACAGGCAGAACACTGAAGCTTTCTTT.

This clone turned up a few times. The gene calls are TRBV14 and TRBJ2-2; D is ambiguous. This CDR3 spans 15 amino acids. CDR1 SGHDN and CDR2 FVKESK come from the germline V gene. V lost 2 bases and J lost 0, with 7 bases in between. CDR3 protein: CASSQPLPNTGELFF. The CDR3 region has the DNA TGTGCCAGCAGCCAACCACTACCGAACACCGGGGAGCTGTTTTTT.

The V call is TRBV7-2, the J call TRBJ2-7; D ambiguous. The CDR3 runs 12 residues. Germline CDR1 is SGHTA and CDR2 is FQGNSA. V shed 1 base and J shed 2 bases, with 3 bases lying between them. CDR3 nucleotides: TGTGCCAGCAGCTTAGTTACCTACGAGCAGTACTTC. It specifies CASSLVTYEQYF.

The chain couples TRBV6-6 to TRBJ1-6; D is possibly TRBD1 (5 bases). In germline, CDR1 is MNHNY, CDR2 SVGAGI (reference sequence). This CDR3 region has 14 residues. V was clipped by 6 bases and J by 5 bases, with 11 bases between them. The CDR3 loop is CASSPDRDNSPLHF. As DNA, the CDR3 is TGTGCCAGCAGCCCTGACAGAGATAATTCACCCCTCCACTTT.

The CDR3 sequence is CAWNRGETEQFF. Written as DNA, the CDR3 is TGTGCCTGGAATAGGGGTGAGACTGAGCAGTTCTTC. The V call is TRBV30, the J call TRBJ2-1; weak D call: TRBD1 (5 bases). The CDR3 runs to 12 residues. Trimming removed 4 bases from V and 9 bases from J, with 13 bases in between. CDR1 is GTSNPN, CDR2 SVGIG, per germline (reference sequence).

This chain connects TRBV11-2 to TRBJ1-2; unclear D gene. This CDR3 region has 12 residues. With 7 bases removed from V and 7 bases from J, the gap between germline ends came to 13 bases. The germline gives CDR1 SGHAT, CDR2 FQNNGV. In nucleotides, the CDR3 is TGTGCCAGCACCGACTATGGGTCTGGCTACACCTTC. This sequence encodes CASTDYGSGYTF. Looking up the rest from reference TRBV11-2 and TRBJ1-2 gives the full variable domain: EAGVAQSPRYKIIEKRQSVAFWCNPISGHATLYWYQQILGQGPKLLIQFQNNGVVDDSQLPKDRFSAERLKGVDSTLKIQPAKLEDSAVYLCASTDYGSGYTFGSGTRLTVV.

The CDR3 protein is CASSPDSRETQYF. The CDR3 DNA is TGTGCCAGCAGTCCGGACAGTCGGGAGACCCAGTACTTC. The gene calls are TRBV25-1 and TRBJ2-5, with TRBD1 as a possible D gene (6 bases). The CDR3 is 13 amino acids. Trimming stripped 5 bases from V and 5 bases from J, with 12 bases between. Per germline, CDR1 MGHDK and CDR2 SYGVNS.

The chain recombines TRBV2 with TRBJ2-5; tentative D call: TRBD1 (5 bases). Per the germline V gene, CDR1 is SNHLY and CDR2 is FYNNEI. The V end was cut by 5 bases, the J end by 5 bases, with 15 bases between. The CDR3 length is 14 residues. This CDR3 reads CASSFSRAVETQYF. CDR3 coding DNA: TGTGCCAGCAGTTTTAGCAGGGCTGTGGAGACCCAGTACTTC.